These T cell receptor beta chains were read from a single sample in a study of T cells expressing NK-cell markers. TCRdb re-called the 5' RACE reads and catalogs CDR3 proteins one per entry, DNA excluded. The sample has 200,000 to 300,000 distinct CDR3 sequences. The sequenced material came from blood T cells: a sorted CD56 or NKG2C T cell subset, CD4+ or CD8+ T cells, or bulk PBMC T cells (not recorded which). The receptors were sampled from a woman between 18 and 70 years old in good health. The CDR3 runs from the conserved cysteine through the conserved F or W. The order of the fields is V gene, CDR3 length, J gene, CDR3 protein.

v_gene: TRBV14
len: 15
j_gene: TRBJ2-7
CDR3aa: CASSPTGADSYEQYF

v_gene: TRBV20-1
len: 11
j_gene: TRBJ2-5
CDR3aa: CSAGPGGAQYF

v_gene: TRBV19
len: 13
j_gene: TRBJ2-1
CDR3aa: CASSKTGSDEQFF

v_gene: TRBV4-1
len: 16
j_gene: TRBJ2-2
CDR3aa: CASTSTQVTNTGELFF

v_gene: TRBV24-1
len: 15
j_gene: TRBJ2-2
CDR3aa: CATSDRQVNTGELFF

v_gene: TRBV28
len: 16
j_gene: TRBJ1-5
CDR3aa: CASSPTGEGDNQPQHF

v_gene: TRBV5-1
len: 15
j_gene: TRBJ2-5
CDR3aa: CASSLTGTPLETQYF

v_gene: TRBV5-1
len: 16
j_gene: TRBJ2-1
CDR3aa: CASSLELAGAYNEQFF

v_gene: TRBV5-6
len: 12
j_gene: TRBJ1-2
CDR3aa: CASSSRAAHFTF

v_gene: TRBV6-5
len: 15
j_gene: TRBJ2-1
CDR3aa: CASSYLQDKSTEQFF

v_gene: TRBV27
len: 14
j_gene: TRBJ2-7
CDR3aa: CASSLRGRAGEQYF

v_gene: TRBV7-3
len: 14
j_gene: TRBJ2-1
CDR3aa: CASSQRGPYNEQFF

v_gene: TRBV3-1
len: 16
j_gene: TRBJ2-3
CDR3aa: CASSQSPSGGTDTQYF

v_gene: TRBV12-3/TRBV12-4
len: 15
j_gene: TRBJ2-1
CDR3aa: CASSFGLTFINEQFF

v_gene: TRBV12-3/TRBV12-4
len: 16
j_gene: TRBJ2-1
CDR3aa: CASSPPSGGAYNEQFF

v_gene: TRBV19
len: 13
j_gene: TRBJ1-5
CDR3aa: CASRDGELQPQHF

v_gene: TRBV20-1
len: 12
j_gene: TRBJ2-7
CDR3aa: CSARFRTYEQYF

v_gene: TRBV12-3/TRBV12-4
len: 14
j_gene: TRBJ1-4
CDR3aa: CASSRRGENEKLFF

v_gene: TRBV7-9
len: 14
j_gene: TRBJ2-5
CDR3aa: CASGLPPPRETQYF

v_gene: TRBV6-5
len: 15
j_gene: TRBJ2-2
CDR3aa: CASSYEGQGPGELFF

v_gene: TRBV5-1
len: 15
j_gene: TRBJ2-3
CDR3aa: CASSLVGTRQDTQYF

v_gene: TRBV5-1
len: 16
j_gene: TRBJ1-3
CDR3aa: CASSFSDRFSGNTIYF

v_gene: TRBV15
len: 15
j_gene: TRBJ1-4
CDR3aa: CATSRERRTNEKLFF

v_gene: TRBV12-3/TRBV12-4
len: 13
j_gene: TRBJ2-1
CDR3aa: CASSPRTGNEQFF

v_gene: TRBV14
len: 14
j_gene: TRBJ1-1
CDR3aa: CASSQDLVNTEAFF